This T cell receptor beta chain stems from a study of blood T cell repertoires in COVID-19. At the level of the study: Whether acute or convalescent, the COVID-19 samples came from the United States, Italy and Spain. From T cells, B-cell-depleted T cells, or PBMCs came the material, which was cDNA or gDNA.

Enrolled during active infection, Seattle patients were then followed longitudinally. Some clones are missing from TCRdb's copy, which holds only in-frame ones; the method was immunoSEQ multiplex PCR. The sample records about 350,000 clones, around nine tenths being singletons. The sample consisted of peripheral blood. The sequence was collected from a woman aged 55-70 years with COVID-19, enrolled during active disease.

DNA of the CDR3: TGCGCCAGCAGCCACACCGGGGGGGACAGGGGAACGGAAAAACTGTTTTTT. Translating gives CASSHTGGDRGTEKLFF. The chain recombines TRBV4-1 with TRBJ1-4; 10 nucleotides agree with TRBD1. The V and J ends lost 3 bases and 8 bases, in that order; junction bases with no gene match: 12. The CDR3 is 17 amino acids. Per the germline V gene, CDR1 is MGHRA and CDR2 is YSYEKL.